The T cell receptor (beta chain) under discussion was sequenced for a study of T cell responses to AZD1222 COVID-19 vaccine. Study conclusions and caveats: Clonal diversity was possibly underestimated, and the donors were mostly white British, with more females. Two AZD1222 doses significantly raised spike-specific TCR breadth and depth over controls. Spike-spanning, vaccine-associated CD4 TCRs were dominant at 160-218 and 743-854.

Germline lookup yields CDR1 SGDLS and CDR2 YYNGEE. With V trimmed by 0 bases and J by 9 bases, 9 bases remained unmatched. The CDR3 has 15 residues. The protocol was immunoSEQ multiplex PCR, while the TCRdb copy is restricted to in-frame clones and leaves out a portion. Altogether 120,000 or so clones are present, roughly 90% being singletons, with the ten largest covering more than 7%. A remark on this clone: What it binds is unknown. The same CDR3 also results from other DNA sequences found in this sample.

The sequencing here drew on peripheral blood, taken 28 days after the second AZD1222 dose. V and J are TRBV9 and TRBJ2-1; 7 bases agree with TRBD2. This receptor was taken from an adult who received the AZD1222 COVID-19 vaccine. The CDR3 spells CASSVVAGVESEQFF. The CDR3 bases are TGTGCCAGCAGCGTAGTTGCGGGAGTTGAAAGTGAGCAGTTCTTC.